This entry is about one T cell receptor (beta chain). Its antigen is as yet unknown. The sample comes from a study of CD8+CD57+ T cells in acquired aplastic anemia. Study context: The average for DNA from sorted CD4+ and CD8+ cells was 2.5 to 4 ug.

Points from the study as a whole: About 30 CD8+ CDR3 sequences occurred in both the patients and the controls.

The sequenced patients had an expansion of CD8+CD57+ cells seen by flow cytometry. Each patient had severe acquired aplastic anemia. Patients were therapy-naive when their blood was sampled. Investigators profiled TCR beta VDJ and CDR3 from genomic DNA template. TCRdb re-called the reads through MiXCR, storing one row per CDR3 protein. The sample consists of about 150,000 distinct CDR3 sequences, just over 50% of them appearing once. V was pared by 4 bases and J by 8 bases, with 14 bases between. This CDR3 has 12 residues. Germline values: CDR1 SQVTM, CDR2 ANQGSEA. This rearrangement joins TRBV29-1 to TRBJ1-2; D gene ambiguous. Input material: sorted CD4+, CD8+, or CD8+CD57+ T cells (not recorded which) from PBMCs. The sequence was collected from a human donor with aplastic anemia. CDR3 nucleotide sequence: TGCAGCGTTGGCGAGGGAATGGGGGGCTACACCTTC. It is translated as CSVGEGMGGYTF.